These 15 T cell receptor beta chains came from one sample sequenced in a study of CD8 T cells in Susac syndrome. Random-hexamer reverse transcription was applied to roughly 0.5 to 1 ug RNA. One entry per CDR3 protein results from TCRdb running MiXCR on the immunoSEQ multiplex PCR reads. This table has some 190,000 distinct CDR3 sequences, approximately 93% appearing once. The sample was CD4+ T cells from PBMCs. The receptors derive from a human donor in good health.

The V and J genes are TRBV7-9 and TRBJ2-1; TRBD1 matches at 8 bases. The CDR3 has 13 amino acids. The trim removed 5 bases at V and 10 bases at J, leaving 7 bases unmatched. Germline CDR1 and CDR2: SEHNR and FQNEAQ (reference sequence). CDR3 in amino acids: CASSEQGGTEQFF. The CDR3 DNA reads TGTGCCAGCAGCGAACAGGGGGGTACCGAGCAGTTCTTC.

The V and J genes are TRBV27 and TRBJ1-2; possibly TRBD1 for D (5 bases). Germline loops: CDR1 MNHEY, CDR2 SMNVEV (reference sequence). The ends were cut back, 0 bases at V and 5 bases at J, with 13 bases in the middle. This CDR3 is built from 15 residues. CDR3 nucleotides: TGTGCCAGCAGTTTATCTCCCCGGGGGGAATATGGCTACACCTTC. It specifies CASSLSPRGEYGYTF.

J is TRBJ1-2 and V is TRBV12-3 or TRBV12-4; D is unclear. The CDR3 length is 13 residues. V shed 6 bases and J shed 5 bases, with 13 bases lying between them. The CDR3 reads CASSPRTVYGYTF. Written as DNA, the CDR3 is TGTGCCAGCAGCCCCCGCACAGTTTATGGCTACACCTTC.

The CDR3: CASRNNGADGELFF. Here the CDR3 DNA reads TGTGCCAGCAGAAACAACGGGGCGGACGGGGAGCTGTTTTTT. The chain links TRBV28 to TRBJ2-2; the D gene could be TRBD1 or TRBD2 (5 bases each). This CDR3 region has 14 residues. V was trimmed by 6 bases and J by 7 bases, leaving 15 bases between them. Germline V gene lookup returns CDR1 MDHEN and CDR2 SYDVKM.

J is TRBJ1-5 and V is TRBV4-2, with D perhaps TRBD1 (6 bases). The germline V and J ends were trimmed by 0 bases and 8 bases, with 17 bases remaining between them. The CDR3 has 16 residues. The V gene's germline CDR1 is LGHNA and CDR2 YNFKEQ. The CDR3, as DNA: TGTGCCAGCAGCCAAGATCGGGGGCGGGGACCAGAGCCCCAGCATTTT. Amino acids: CASSQDRGRGPEPQHF.

The rearrangement links TRBV12-3 or TRBV12-4 to TRBJ1-2, with D perhaps matching TRBD1 (5 bases). Trimming removed 3 bases from V and 3 bases from J, with 8 bases in between. The CDR3 consists of 13 residues. In DNA form, the CDR3 reads TGTGCCAGCAGTTTGGACACCTACTATGGCTACACCTTC. Translation gives CASSLDTYYGYTF.

This rearrangement joins TRBV2 to TRBJ2-1; the D gene could be TRBD1 or TRBD2 (5 bases each). V was pared by 7 bases and J by 6 bases, with 19 bases between. The CDR3 is made up of 15 amino acids. The germline V gene has CDR1 SNHLY and CDR2 FYNNEI. CDR3 nucleotides: TGTGCCAGCAATCGCGGTGGGGTGGGGGTCAATGAGCAGTTCTTC. Translated: CASNRGGVGVNEQFF.

This clonotype has only a few counts. CDR3 in amino acids: CASSLGGTGLNEQFF. The CDR3 DNA sequence: TGTGCCAGCAGCTTAGGGGGGACAGGCCTCAATGAGCAGTTCTTC. The chain has TRBV7-2 and TRBJ2-1, with 8 positions matching TRBD1. The CDR3 runs 15 residues. The germline V gene has CDR1 SGHTA and CDR2 FQGNSA. V lost 1 base and J lost 6; bases outside the gene matches: 5.

This chain joins TRBV5-1 and TRBJ1-1; D unresolved. CDR1 is SGHRS, CDR2 YFSETQ, per germline. This CDR3 has 13 amino acids. V lost 4 bases, J lost 1 base, and 8 bases lay in between. The CDR3 sequence: CASSAVGNTEAFF. DNA for the CDR3: TGCGCCAGCAGCGCGGTCGGGAACACTGAAGCTTTCTTT.

The genes are TRBV29-1 and TRBJ2-1; no reliable D call. Between the trimmed V and J ends, which lost 4 bases and 4 bases, there was a span of 8 bases. The CDR3 consists of 12 residues. Germline V gene data show CDR1 as SQVTM and CDR2 as ANQGSEA. The CDR3 DNA follows: TGCAGCGTTGGGGTTGGGTACAATGAGCAGTTCTTC. Its translation: CSVGVGYNEQFF.

V usage is TRBV6-6 and J usage is TRBJ2-7, with unresolved D. CDR1 MNHNY and CDR2 SVGAGI come from the germline V gene (reference sequence). This CDR3 region has 12 residues. V gave up 2 bases and J gave up 5 bases, with 7 bases separating them. CDR3 sequence: CASSYDGHEQYV. The CDR3 nucleotides are TGTGCCAGCAGTTACGACGGTCACGAGCAGTACGTC.

V gene TRBV29-1 combines with J gene TRBJ1-1; TRBD1 agrees at 7 bases. From germline, CDR1 is SQVTM and CDR2 ANQGSEA. The CDR3 has 12 amino acids. The trim removed 7 bases at V and 4 bases at J, leaving 6 bases unmatched. This CDR3 reads CSAFRGGTEAFF. The CDR3 bases are TGCAGCGCGTTCAGGGGGGGCACTGAAGCTTTCTTT.

The chain is built from TRBV3-1 and TRBJ2-3; no clear D. V was pared by 1 base and J by 6 bases, with 14 bases between. CDR1 LGHDT and CDR2 YNNKEL come from the germline V gene (reference sequence). The CDR3 contains 15 residues. CDR3 sequence reads: CASSQGPLAIDTQYF. The CDR3, as DNA: TGTGCCAGCAGCCAAGGACCCCTCGCGATCGATACGCAGTATTTT.

The chain joins TRBV23-1 to TRBJ1-1; the D gene is possibly TRBD1 (5 bases). TRBV23-1 falls under the ORF class, with uncertain function. Trimming cost V 4 bases and J 10 bases, with 10 bases left between them. The CDR3 length is 11 residues. In DNA, the CDR3 is TGCGCCAGCAGTCGACAGTTATCAGCTTTCTTT. Its translation: CASSRQLSAFF.

This chain links TRBV28 with TRBJ1-6; TRBD1 matches at 8 bases. The V and J ends lost 8 bases and 5 bases, in that order; junction bases with no gene match: 8. Germline V gene lookup returns CDR1 MDHEN and CDR2 SYDVKM. CDR3 length: 15 residues. As DNA, the CDR3 is TGTGCCAGCGCAGGGGGCGGCCTCCATAATTCACCCCTCCACTTT. This sequence encodes CASAGGGLHNSPLHF.